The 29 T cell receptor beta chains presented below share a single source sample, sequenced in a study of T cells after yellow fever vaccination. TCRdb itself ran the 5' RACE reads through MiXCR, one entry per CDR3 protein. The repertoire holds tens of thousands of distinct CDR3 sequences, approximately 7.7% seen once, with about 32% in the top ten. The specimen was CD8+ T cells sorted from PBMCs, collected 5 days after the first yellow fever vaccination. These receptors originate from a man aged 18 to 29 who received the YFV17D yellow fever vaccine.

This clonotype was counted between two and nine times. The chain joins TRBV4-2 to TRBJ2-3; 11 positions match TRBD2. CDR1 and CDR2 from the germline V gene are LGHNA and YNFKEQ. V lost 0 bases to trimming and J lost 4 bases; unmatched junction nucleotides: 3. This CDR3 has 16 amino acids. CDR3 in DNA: TGTGCCAGCAGCCAAGATGATAGCGGGGGGGCAGATACGCAGTATTTT. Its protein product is CASSQDDSGGADTQYF.

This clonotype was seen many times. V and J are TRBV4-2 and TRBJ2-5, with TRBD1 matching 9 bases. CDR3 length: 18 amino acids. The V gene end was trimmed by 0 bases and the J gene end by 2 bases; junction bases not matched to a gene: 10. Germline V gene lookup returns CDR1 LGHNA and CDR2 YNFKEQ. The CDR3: CASSQEASGQGLQETQYF. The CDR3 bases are TGTGCCAGCAGCCAAGAGGCATCGGGACAGGGATTACAAGAGACCCAGTACTTC.

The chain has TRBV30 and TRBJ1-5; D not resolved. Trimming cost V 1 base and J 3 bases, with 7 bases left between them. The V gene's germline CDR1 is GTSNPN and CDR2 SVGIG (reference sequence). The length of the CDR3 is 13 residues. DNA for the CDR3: TGTGCCTGGAGTGAGTTGTACAATCAGCCCCAGCATTTT. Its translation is CAWSELYNQPQHF.

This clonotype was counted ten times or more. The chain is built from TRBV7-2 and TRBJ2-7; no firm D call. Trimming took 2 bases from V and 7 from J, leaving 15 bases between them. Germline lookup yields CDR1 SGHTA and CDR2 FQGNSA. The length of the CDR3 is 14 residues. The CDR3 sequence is CASSLSGPNGEQYV. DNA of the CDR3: TGTGCCAGCAGCTTATCGGGCCCAAACGGAGAGCAGTACGTC.

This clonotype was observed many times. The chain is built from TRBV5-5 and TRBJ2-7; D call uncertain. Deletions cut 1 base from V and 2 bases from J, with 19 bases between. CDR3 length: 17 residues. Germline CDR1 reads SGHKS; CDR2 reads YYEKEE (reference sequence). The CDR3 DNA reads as TGTGCCAGCAGCTTGCAGCGCTACCCTATGCCCGCCTACGAGCAGTACTTC. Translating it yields CASSLQRYPMPAYEQYF.

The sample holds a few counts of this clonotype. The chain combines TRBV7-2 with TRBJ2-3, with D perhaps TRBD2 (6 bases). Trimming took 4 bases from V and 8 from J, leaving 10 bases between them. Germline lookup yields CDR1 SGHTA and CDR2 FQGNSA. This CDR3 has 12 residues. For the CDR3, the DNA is TGTGCCAGCAGCTCGGGACTCCCTACGCAGTATTTT. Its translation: CASSSGLPTQYF.

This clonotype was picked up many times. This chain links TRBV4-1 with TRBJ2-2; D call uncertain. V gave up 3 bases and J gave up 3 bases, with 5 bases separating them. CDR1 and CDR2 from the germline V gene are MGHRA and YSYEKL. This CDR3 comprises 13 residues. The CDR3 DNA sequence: TGCGCCAGCAGCCAGGCCTACACCGGGGAGCTGTTTTTT. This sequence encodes CASSQAYTGELFF.

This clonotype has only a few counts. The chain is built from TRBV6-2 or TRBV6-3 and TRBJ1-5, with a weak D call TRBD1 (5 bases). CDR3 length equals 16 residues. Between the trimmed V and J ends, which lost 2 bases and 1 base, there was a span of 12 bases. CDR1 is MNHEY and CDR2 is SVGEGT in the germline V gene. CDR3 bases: TGTGCCAGCAGTTACGGGGGGACCAGAAGCAATCAGCCCCAGCATTTT. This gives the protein CASSYGGTRSNQPQHF.

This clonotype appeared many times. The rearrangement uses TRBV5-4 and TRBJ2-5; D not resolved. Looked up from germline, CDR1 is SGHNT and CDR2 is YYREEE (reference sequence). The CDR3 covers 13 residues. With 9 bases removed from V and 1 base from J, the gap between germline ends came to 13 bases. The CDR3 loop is CATRPAFQETQYF. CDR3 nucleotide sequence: TGTGCCACCCGCCCAGCGTTCCAAGAGACCCAGTACTTC.

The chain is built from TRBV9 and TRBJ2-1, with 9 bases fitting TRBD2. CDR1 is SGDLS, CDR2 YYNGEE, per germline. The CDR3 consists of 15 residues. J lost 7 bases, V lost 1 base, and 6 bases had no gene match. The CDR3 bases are TGTGCCAGCAGCGTACGCGGGGGGGCTTATAATGAGCAGTTCTTC. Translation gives CASSVRGGAYNEQFF.

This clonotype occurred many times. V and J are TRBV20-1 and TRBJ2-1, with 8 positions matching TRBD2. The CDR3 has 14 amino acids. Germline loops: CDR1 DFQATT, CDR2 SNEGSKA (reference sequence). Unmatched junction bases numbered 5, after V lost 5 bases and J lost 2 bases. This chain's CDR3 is CSAQRGHTYNEQFF. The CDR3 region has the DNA TGCAGTGCTCAGCGGGGGCACACCTACAATGAGCAGTTCTTC.

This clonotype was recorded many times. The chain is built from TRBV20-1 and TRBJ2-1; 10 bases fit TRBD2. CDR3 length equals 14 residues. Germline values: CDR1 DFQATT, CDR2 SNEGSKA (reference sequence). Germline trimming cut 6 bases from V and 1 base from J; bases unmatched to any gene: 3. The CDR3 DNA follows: TGCAGTGCCCCGGGACTAGCGTCCTACAATGAGCAGTTCTTC. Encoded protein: CSAPGLASYNEQFF.

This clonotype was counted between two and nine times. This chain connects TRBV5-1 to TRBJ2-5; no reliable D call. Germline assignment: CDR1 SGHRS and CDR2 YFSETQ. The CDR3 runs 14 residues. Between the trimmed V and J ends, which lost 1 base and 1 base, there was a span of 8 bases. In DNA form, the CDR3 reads TGCGCCAGCAGCTTGACCGGCAGCCAAGAGACCCAGTACTTC. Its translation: CASSLTGSQETQYF.

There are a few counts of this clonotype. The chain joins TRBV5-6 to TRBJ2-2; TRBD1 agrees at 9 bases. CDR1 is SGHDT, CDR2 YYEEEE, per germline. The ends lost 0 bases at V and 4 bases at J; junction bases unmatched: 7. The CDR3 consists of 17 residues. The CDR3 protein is CASSLGDREYGTGELFF. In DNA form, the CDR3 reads TGTGCCAGCAGCTTGGGGGACAGGGAATATGGCACCGGGGAGCTGTTTTTT.

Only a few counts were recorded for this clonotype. The CDR3 reads CASSPRVTFNTEAFF. For the CDR3, the DNA is TGTGCCAGCAGCCCTCGAGTGACTTTTAACACTGAAGCTTTCTTT. The chain has TRBV12-3 or TRBV12-4 and TRBJ1-1, with unresolved D. The length of the CDR3 is 15 residues. V lost 6 bases, J lost 2 bases, and 16 bases lay in between.

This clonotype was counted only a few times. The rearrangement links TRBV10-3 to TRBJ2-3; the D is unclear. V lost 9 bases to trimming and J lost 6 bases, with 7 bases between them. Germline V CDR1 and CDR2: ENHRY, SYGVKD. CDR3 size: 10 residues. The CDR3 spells CAIGWDTQYF. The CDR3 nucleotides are TGTGCCATAGGGTGGGATACGCAGTATTTT.

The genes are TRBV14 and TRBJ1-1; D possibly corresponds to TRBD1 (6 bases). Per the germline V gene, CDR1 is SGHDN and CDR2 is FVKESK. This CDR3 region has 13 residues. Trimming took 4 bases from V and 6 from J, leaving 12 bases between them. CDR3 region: CASSPTGWAEAFF. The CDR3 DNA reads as TGTGCCAGCAGCCCTACAGGGTGGGCTGAAGCTTTCTTT.

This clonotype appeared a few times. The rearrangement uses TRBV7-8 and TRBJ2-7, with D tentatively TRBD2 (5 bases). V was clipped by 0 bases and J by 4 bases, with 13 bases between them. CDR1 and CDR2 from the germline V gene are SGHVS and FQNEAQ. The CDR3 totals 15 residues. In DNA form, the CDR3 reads TGTGCCAGCAGCTTAGCGAGGGCAGGCGATTACGAGCAGTACGTC. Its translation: CASSLARAGDYEQYV.

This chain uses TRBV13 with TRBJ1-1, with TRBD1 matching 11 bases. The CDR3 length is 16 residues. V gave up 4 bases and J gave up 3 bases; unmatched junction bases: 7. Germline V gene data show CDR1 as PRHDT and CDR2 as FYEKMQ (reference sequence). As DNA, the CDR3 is TGTGCCAGCAGCTCCGGGACAGGGGGTGTGTACACTGAAGCTTTCTTT. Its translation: CASSSGTGGVYTEAFF. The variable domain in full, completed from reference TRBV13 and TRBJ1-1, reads AAGVIQSPRHLIKEKRETATLKCYPIPRHDTVYWYQQGPGQDPQFLISFYEKMQSDKGSIPDRFSAQQFSDYHSELNMSSLELGDSALYFCASSSGTGGVYTEAFFGQGTRLTVV.

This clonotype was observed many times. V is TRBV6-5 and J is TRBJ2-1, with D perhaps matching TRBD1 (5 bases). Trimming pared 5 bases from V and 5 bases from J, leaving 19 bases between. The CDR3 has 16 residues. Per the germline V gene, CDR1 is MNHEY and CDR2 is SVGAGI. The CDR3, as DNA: TGTGCCAGCAGTCACGCCCACGTGGGGCCAAACAATGAGCAGTTCTTC. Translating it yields CASSHAHVGPNNEQFF.

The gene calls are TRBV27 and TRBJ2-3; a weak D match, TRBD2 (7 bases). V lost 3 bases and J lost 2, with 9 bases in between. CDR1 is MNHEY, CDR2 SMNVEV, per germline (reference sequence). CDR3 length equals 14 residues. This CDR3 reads CASSLGGATDTQYF. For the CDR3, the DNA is TGTGCCAGCAGTTTGGGGGGGGCCACAGATACGCAGTATTTT.

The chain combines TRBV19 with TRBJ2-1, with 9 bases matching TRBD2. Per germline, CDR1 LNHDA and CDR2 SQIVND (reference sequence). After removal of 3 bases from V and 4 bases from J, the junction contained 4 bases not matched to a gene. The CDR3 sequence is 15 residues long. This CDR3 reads CASSISSGDYNEQFF. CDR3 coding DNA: TGTGCCAGTAGTATTTCTAGCGGGGATTACAATGAGCAGTTCTTC.

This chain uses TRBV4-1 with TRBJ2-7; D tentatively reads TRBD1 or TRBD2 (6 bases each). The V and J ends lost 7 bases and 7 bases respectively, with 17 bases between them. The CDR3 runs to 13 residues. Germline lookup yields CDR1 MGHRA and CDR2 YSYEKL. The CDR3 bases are TGCGCCAGCAAGCCCTTGGGGGGCGAGGAGCAGTACTTC. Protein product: CASKPLGGEEQYF.

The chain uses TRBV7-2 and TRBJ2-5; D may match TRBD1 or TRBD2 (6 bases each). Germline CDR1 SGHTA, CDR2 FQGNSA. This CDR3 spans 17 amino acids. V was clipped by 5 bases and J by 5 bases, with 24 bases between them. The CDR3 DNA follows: TGTGCCAGCAGCCGTACTCCCCTTTGGGGGGCCGGGGAGACCCAGTACTTC. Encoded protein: CASSRTPLWGAGETQYF.

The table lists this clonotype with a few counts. The CDR3 DNA reads as TGTGCCAGCAGCTTAATCGAGAACGAAGCTTTCTTT. It translates to CASSLIENEAFF. V usage is TRBV13 and J usage is TRBJ1-1; D remains ambiguous. The germline V and J ends were trimmed by 2 bases and 8 bases, with 9 bases remaining between them. This CDR3 comprises 12 residues. Germline V gene data show CDR1 as PRHDT and CDR2 as FYEKMQ (reference sequence).

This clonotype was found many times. Here the CDR3 DNA reads TGTGCCAGCAGTTTCGGCAGGGGCGCGTACAATGAGCAGTTCTTC. Encoded protein: CASSFGRGAYNEQFF. J is TRBJ2-1 and V is TRBV6-5; a weak D match, TRBD1 (6 bases). Per germline, CDR1 MNHEY and CDR2 SVGAGI. The CDR3 consists of 15 residues. The V and J ends lost 4 bases and 4 bases respectively, with 14 bases between them.

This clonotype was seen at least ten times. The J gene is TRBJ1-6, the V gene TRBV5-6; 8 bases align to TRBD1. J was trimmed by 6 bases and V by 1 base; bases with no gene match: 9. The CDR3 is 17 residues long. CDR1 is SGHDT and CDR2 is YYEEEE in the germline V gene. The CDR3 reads CASSLNPGTGLNSPLHF. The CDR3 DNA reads TGTGCCAGCAGCTTGAACCCTGGGACAGGCCTTAATTCACCCCTCCACTTT.

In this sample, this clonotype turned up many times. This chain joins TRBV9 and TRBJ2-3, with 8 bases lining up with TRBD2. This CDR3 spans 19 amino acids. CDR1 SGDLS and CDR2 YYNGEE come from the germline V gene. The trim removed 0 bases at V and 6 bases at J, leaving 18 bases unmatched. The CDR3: CASSVGDYASGLEFDTQYF. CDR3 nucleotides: TGTGCCAGCAGCGTAGGGGATTACGCTAGCGGGCTTGAGTTCGATACGCAGTATTTT.

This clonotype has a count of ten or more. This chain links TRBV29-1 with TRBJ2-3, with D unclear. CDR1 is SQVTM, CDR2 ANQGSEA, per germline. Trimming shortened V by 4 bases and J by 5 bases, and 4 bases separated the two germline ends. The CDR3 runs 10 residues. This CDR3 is CSVGGDTQYF. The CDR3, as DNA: TGCAGCGTTGGTGGAGATACGCAGTATTTT.